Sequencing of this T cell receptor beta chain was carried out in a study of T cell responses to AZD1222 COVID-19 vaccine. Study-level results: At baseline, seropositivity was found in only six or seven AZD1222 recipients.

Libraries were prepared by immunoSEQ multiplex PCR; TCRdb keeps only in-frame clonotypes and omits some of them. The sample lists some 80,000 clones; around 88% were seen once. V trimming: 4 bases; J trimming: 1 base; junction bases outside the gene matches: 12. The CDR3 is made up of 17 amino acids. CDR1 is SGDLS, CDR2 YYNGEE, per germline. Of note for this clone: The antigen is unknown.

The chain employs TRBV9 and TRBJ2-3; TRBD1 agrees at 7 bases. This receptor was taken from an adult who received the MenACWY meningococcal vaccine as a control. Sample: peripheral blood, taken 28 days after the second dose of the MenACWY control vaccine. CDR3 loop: CASSRRQGGVGTDTQYF. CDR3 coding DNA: TGTGCCAGCAGCAGACGACAAGGGGGCGTTGGCACAGATACGCAGTATTTT. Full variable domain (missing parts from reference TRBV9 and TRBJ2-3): DSGVTQTPKHLITATGQRVTLRCSPRSGDLSVYWYQQSLDQGLQFLIQYYNGEERAKGNILERFSAQQFPDLHSELNLSSLELGDSALYFCASSRRQGGVGTDTQYFGPGTRLTVL.